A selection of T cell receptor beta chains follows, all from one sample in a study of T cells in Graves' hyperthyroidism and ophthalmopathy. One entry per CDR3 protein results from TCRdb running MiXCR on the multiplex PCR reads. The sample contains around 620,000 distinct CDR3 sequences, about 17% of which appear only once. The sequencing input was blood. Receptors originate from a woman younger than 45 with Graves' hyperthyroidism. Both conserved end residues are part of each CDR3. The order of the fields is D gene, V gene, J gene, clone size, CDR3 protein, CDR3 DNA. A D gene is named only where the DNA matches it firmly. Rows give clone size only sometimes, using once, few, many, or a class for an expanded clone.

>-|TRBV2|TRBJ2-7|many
CASSLVGDEQYF
TGTGCCAGCAGCCTAGTGGGGGACGAGCAGTACTTC
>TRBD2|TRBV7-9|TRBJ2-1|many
CASSQYSGRGGNEQFF
TGTGCCAGCAGCCAGTATAGCGGGCGGGGTGGGAATGAGCAGTTCTTC
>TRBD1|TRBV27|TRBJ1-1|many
CASSSGGRGRPGGTEAFF
TGTGCCAGCTCTTCCGGGGGTAGGGGGCGCCCCGGGGGCACTGAAGCTTTCTTT
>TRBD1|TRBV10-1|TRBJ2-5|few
CASRTGQGGETQYF
TGCGCCAGCAGGACGGGACAGGGAGGAGAGACCCAGTACTTC
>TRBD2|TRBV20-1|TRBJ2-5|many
CSAGLADQETQYF
TGCAGTGCTGGACTAGCGGACCAAGAGACCCAGTACTTC
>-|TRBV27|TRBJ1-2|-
CASSLSVGAYGYTF
TGTGCCAGCAGTTTATCTGTGGGGGCCTATGGCTACACCTTC
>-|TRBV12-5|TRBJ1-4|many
CASGLFSPWGWGVDEKLFF
TGTGCTAGTGGTTTGTTCTCCCCATGGGGGTGGGGCGTGGATGAAAAACTGTTTTTT
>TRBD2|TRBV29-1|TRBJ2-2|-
CSVVRAGANTGELFF
TGCAGCGTTGTGCGAGCGGGAGCGAACACCGGGGAGCTGTTTTTT
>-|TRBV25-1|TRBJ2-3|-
CASSEYRGRGRDTQYF
TGTGCCAGCAGTGAATATAGGGGGCGCGGGAGAGATACGCAGTATTTT
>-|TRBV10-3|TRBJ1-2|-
CAIRGRRGYGYTF
TGTGCCATCAGGGGGCGACGGGGCTATGGCTACACCTTC
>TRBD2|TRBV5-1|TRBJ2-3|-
CASSDPQAIAGVEEDTQYF
TGCGCCAGCAGCGACCCCCAAGCGATAGCGGGAGTCGAAGAAGATACGCAGTATTTT
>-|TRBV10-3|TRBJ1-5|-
CAISEDSRSNQPQHF
TGTGCCATCAGTGAGGACAGTAGGAGCAATCAGCCCCAGCATTTT
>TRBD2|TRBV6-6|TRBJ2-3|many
CASSYSLLAGGQGDTQYF
TGTGCCAGCAGTTACTCTTTACTAGCGGGAGGCCAAGGAGATACGCAGTATTTT
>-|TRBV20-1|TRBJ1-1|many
CSAVNTGTLNTEAFF
TGCAGTGCGGTAAACACAGGGACCTTGAACACTGAAGCTTTCTTT
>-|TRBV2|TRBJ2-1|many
CASSVFAYNEQFF
TGTGCCAGCAGTGTTTTTGCGTACAATGAGCAGTTCTTC
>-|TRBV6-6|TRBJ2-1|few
CASSYSGGVNEQFF
TGTGCCAGCAGTTACTCTGGGGGAGTCAATGAGCAGTTCTTC
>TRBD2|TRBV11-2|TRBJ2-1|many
CASWGLAGTSSYNEQFF
TGTGCCAGTTGGGGGCTAGCGGGGACAAGCTCCTACAATGAGCAGTTCTTC
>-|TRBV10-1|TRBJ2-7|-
CASSYRQGAEQYF
TGTGCCAGCAGTTACAGGCAGGGCGCCGAGCAGTACTTC
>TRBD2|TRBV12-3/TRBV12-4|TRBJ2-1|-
CASSFLGTSGTNEQFF
TGTGCCAGCAGTTTCCTCGGGACTAGCGGGACCAATGAGCAGTTCTTC
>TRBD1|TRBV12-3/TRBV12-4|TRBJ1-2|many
CASSLDRDDGYTF
TGTGCCAGCAGCCTTGACAGGGACGATGGCTACACCTTC
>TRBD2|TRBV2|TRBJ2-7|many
CASSLGLVGSHEQYF
TGTGCCAGCAGTCTCGGACTAGTAGGGTCCCACGAGCAGTACTTC
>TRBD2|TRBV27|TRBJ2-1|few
CASSTGLAGAWNNEQFF
TGTGCCAGCAGTACGGGACTAGCGGGAGCTTGGAACAATGAGCAGTTCTTC
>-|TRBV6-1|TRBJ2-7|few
CATPGSPPDYEQYF
TGTGCCACCCCCGGCAGCCCCCCAGATTACGAGCAGTACTTC
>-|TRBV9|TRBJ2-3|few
CASSTGRRTSTDTQYF
TGTGCCAGCAGCACGGGACGCAGAACCAGCACAGATACGCAGTATTTT
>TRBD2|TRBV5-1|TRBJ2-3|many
CASSFTLSGRGTDTQYF
TGCGCCAGCAGCTTTACTCTTAGCGGGAGAGGGACAGATACGCAGTATTTT
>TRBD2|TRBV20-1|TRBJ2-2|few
CSAELAGVGSTGELFF
TGCAGTGCTGAACTAGCGGGAGTTGGGAGCACCGGGGAGCTGTTTTTT
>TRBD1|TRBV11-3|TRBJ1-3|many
CASSLRGPGNTIYF
TGTGCCAGCAGCTTAAGGGGGCCTGGAAACACCATATATTTT
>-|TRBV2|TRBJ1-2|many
CASSVGQGTGYTF
TGTGCCAGCAGTGTCGGGCAGGGTACGGGCTACACCTTC
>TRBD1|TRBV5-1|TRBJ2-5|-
CASSLNRGGETQYF
TGCGCCAGCAGCTTGAACAGGGGTGGAGAGACCCAGTACTTC
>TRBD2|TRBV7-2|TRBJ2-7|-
CASSPRVSGRAHEQYF
TGTGCCAGCAGCCCTAGGGTTAGCGGGAGGGCCCACGAGCAGTACTTC
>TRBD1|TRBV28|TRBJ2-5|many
CASSNTGGETQYF
TGTGCCAGCAGTAACACAGGGGGGGAGACCCAGTACTTC
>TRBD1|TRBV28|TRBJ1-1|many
CASSLGQGNTEAFF
TGTGCCAGCAGCCTGGGACAGGGTAACACTGAAGCTTTCTTT
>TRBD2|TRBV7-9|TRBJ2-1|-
CASSLTYGGTRDNEQFF
TGTGCCAGCAGCTTGACATATGGTGGGACTAGGGACAATGAGCAGTTCTTC
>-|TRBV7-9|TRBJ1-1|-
CATQSVENPENTEAFF
TGTGCCACCCAATCGGTAGAGAACCCAGAGAACACTGAAGCTTTCTTT
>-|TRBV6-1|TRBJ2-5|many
CASSEVPDGTKTQYF
TGTGCCAGCAGTGAAGTACCGGATGGGACGAAGACCCAGTACTTC
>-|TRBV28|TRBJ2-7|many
CASSLDPGGQPYEQYF
TGTGCCAGCAGTTTGGACCCCGGCGGGCAGCCCTACGAGCAGTACTTC
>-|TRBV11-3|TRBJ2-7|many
CASSLAGGGSEQYF
TGTGCCAGCAGCCTCGCAGGGGGCGGGAGCGAGCAGTACTTC
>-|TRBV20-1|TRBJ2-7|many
CSARESMDHEQYF
TGCAGTGCTAGAGAGTCGATGGACCACGAGCAGTACTTC
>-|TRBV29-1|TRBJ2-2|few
CSVGGVTTNTGELFF
TGCAGCGTTGGGGGAGTGACGACGAACACCGGGGAGCTGTTTTTT
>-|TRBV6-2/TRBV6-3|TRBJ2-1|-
CASSWGLAGARYNEQFF
TGTGCCAGCAGTTGGGGGCTCGCGGGGGCGCGATACAATGAGCAGTTCTTC
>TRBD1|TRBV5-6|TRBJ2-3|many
CASSFDRADTQYF
TGTGCCAGCAGCTTCGACAGGGCAGATACGCAGTATTTT
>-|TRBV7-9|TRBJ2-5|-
CASSSFRRETQYF
TGTGCCAGCAGCTCGTTTAGACGGGAGACCCAGTACTTC
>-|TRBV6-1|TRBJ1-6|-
CASSEVGSGAGSPLHF
TGTGCCAGCAGTGAAGTTGGGTCTGGGGCCGGTTCACCCCTCCACTTT
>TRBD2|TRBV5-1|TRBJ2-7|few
CASSLDPSGYEQYF
TGCGCCAGCAGCTTGGATCCTAGCGGGTACGAGCAGTACTTC
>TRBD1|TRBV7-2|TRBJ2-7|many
CASSHGQVRYEQYF
TGTGCCAGCAGCCATGGACAGGTTCGCTACGAGCAGTACTTC
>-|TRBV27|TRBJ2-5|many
CASKHRVDLETQYF
TGTGCCAGCAAGCACAGGGTGGATTTGGAGACCCAGTACTTC
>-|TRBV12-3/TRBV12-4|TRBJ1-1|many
CASSFRGGSNTEAFF
TGTGCCAGCAGTTTTAGAGGGGGTTCAAACACTGAAGCTTTCTTT
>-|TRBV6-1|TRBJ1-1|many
CASTEGRAEAFF
TGTGCCAGCACTGAGGGAAGGGCTGAAGCTTTCTTT
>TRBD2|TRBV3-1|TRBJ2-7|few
CASSSGTSGRADEQYF
TGTGCCAGCAGCTCCGGGACTAGCGGGAGGGCTGACGAGCAGTACTTC
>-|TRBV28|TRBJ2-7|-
CASSVNRENYEQYF
TGTGCCAGCAGCGTAAACCGGGAGAACTACGAGCAGTACTTC
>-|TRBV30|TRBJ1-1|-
CAWIPPGTKAFF
TGTGCCTGGATCCCACCAGGGACGAAAGCTTTCTTT
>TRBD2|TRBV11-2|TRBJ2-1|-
CASRTSGSEEQFF
TGTGCCAGCAGGACTAGCGGGAGTGAGGAGCAGTTCTTC
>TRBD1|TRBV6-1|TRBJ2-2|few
CASSPNPGTANTGELFF
TGTGCCAGCAGCCCGAACCCCGGGACAGCGAACACCGGGGAGCTGTTTTTT
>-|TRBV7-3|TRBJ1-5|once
CASSRPGGNQPQHF
TGTGCCAGCAGTCGACCGGGGGGTAATCAGCCCCAGCATTTT
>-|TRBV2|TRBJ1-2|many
CASSTGADGGYTF
TGTGCCAGCAGTACTGGAGCCGATGGGGGCTACACCTTC